This passage covers 18 T cell receptor beta chains from one sample sequenced in a study of T cells in women clearing cervical HPV infection. Measured with immunoSEQ multiplex PCR; TCRdb has only the in-frame clones, and not every one. This sample's clone table lists about 40,000 clones. Sequencing input: blood buffy coat. Receptors originate from a woman between 18 and 70 years old with a cervical HPV16 infection that either progressed to CIN3+ or cleared (not recorded which).

The sequenced CDR3 bases are TGTGCCAGCAGTTTAGTAGCGGGAAGCTCCTACGAG. Its translation is CASSLVAGSSYE. The complete CDR3 reads CASSLVAGSSYEQYF. The rearrangement links TRBV28 to TRBJ2-7, with 8 bases fitting TRBD2. The missing CDR3 end, 3 residues past where the read stops, is filled in from the germline J gene. This CDR3 has 15 residues. Germline V CDR1 and CDR2: MDHEN, SYDVKM. V shed 2 bases and J 0 bases; nucleotides not matched to a gene: 3.

With respect to this clone: Read data end 3 residues before the CDR3 end; the end is taken from the germline J gene. This chain links TRBV7-9 with TRBJ1-4; D is undetermined. V was shortened by 3 bases and J by 0 bases, with 8 bases between the two germline ends. The CDR3 spans 15 residues. In germline, CDR1 is SEHNR, CDR2 FQNEAQ (reference sequence). This CDR3 reads CASSLGEATNEKLFF. The CDR3 DNA, read in part, is TGTGCCAGCAGCTTGGGCGAAGCAACTAATGAAAAA.

About this clone: The sequenced fragment ends 3 residues before the CDR3 boundary, so the rest is inferred from the germline J gene. The V gene is TRBV19, the J gene TRBJ2-1; 11 nucleotides match TRBD2. V lost 7 bases and J lost 8; bases outside the gene matches: 13. This CDR3 contains 16 residues. CDR1 is LNHDA, CDR2 SQIVND, per germline (reference sequence). CDR3 sequence: CASKLMTSGDPDEQFF. CDR3 DNA (partial): TGTGCCAGTAAACTCATGACTAGCGGGGATCCCGATGAG.

As concerns this clone: The read terminates 3 residues before the CDR3 end, so the remaining end is supplied by the germline J gene. The gene calls are TRBV7-8 and TRBJ2-4; 10 positions agree with TRBD1. Germline lookup yields CDR1 SGHVS and CDR2 FQNEAQ. CDR3 length equals 16 residues. The sequenced part of the CDR3 DNA is TGTGCCAGCAGCCGCGAAGGGACAGGGGTTAACTATGGT. Its protein is CASSREGTGVNYG. From start to end, the CDR3 is CASSREGTGVNYGQYF.

For this clone: The read falls 3 residues short of the CDR3 end, and the missing part is taken from the germline J gene. The rearrangement uses TRBV19 and TRBJ2-1; TRBD2 aligns across 9 bases. The CDR3 runs 18 residues. Germline assignment: CDR1 LNHDA and CDR2 SQIVND (reference sequence). The trim removed 2 bases at V and 0 bases at J, leaving 8 bases unmatched. CDR3: CASSILSSGTISYNEQFF. Incomplete CDR3 DNA: TGTGCCAGTAGTATACTTTCTAGCGGGACCATCTCCTACAATGAG.

About this clone itself: Coverage ceases 3 residues before the CDR3 finishes, and the germline J gene fills in the end. This chain uses TRBV5-3 with TRBJ1-4, with D unresolved. TRBV5-3 is recorded as an ORF, its role being uncertain. This CDR3 region has 18 residues. The covered CDR3 bases are TGTGCCAGAAGCTTGAGAAATATGACATGCCTCGATAATTCACCA. Translating it yields CARSLRNMTCLDNSP. The full CDR3 sequence reads CARSLRNMTCLDNSPLFF.

With respect to this clone: The read falls 3 residues short of the CDR3 end, and the missing part is taken from the germline J gene. The chain has TRBV5-1 and TRBJ1-4; perhaps TRBD1 as D (6 bases). V was shortened by 2 bases and J by 8 bases, with 16 bases between the two germline ends. Per germline, CDR1 SGHRS and CDR2 YFSETQ. The CDR3 consists of 15 residues. The CDR3 is CASSFGQGTTEKLFF. Incomplete CDR3 DNA: TGCGCCAGCAGCTTCGGGCAAGGGACAACGGAAAAA. The whole variable domain, filled in from reference TRBV5-1 and TRBJ1-4, reads KAGVTQTPRYLIKTRGQQVTLSCSPISGHRSVSWYQQTPGQGLQFLFEYFSETQRNKGNFPGRFSGRQFSNSRSEMNVSTLELGDSALYLCASSFGQGTTEKLFFGSGTQLSVL.

As concerns this clone: The CDR3 end is not reached by the read, which stops 3 residues before it; the germline J gene fills it in. This chain uses TRBV5-1 with TRBJ1-4, with no clear D. The ends were cut back, 0 bases at V and 0 bases at J, with 9 bases in the middle. This CDR3 region has 16 residues. Germline values: CDR1 SGHRS, CDR2 YFSETQ. CDR3 bases read: TGCGCCAGCAGCTTGGACGGCGGAGCAACTAATGAAAAA. The encoded protein is CASSLDGGATNEK. The CDR3 in its entirety is CASSLDGGATNEKLFF.

As for this clone: The sequenced fragment ends 3 residues before the CDR3 boundary, so the rest is inferred from the germline J gene. The chain has TRBV5-6 and TRBJ1-2; the D is unclear. The CDR3 is 15 amino acids. Germline-derived CDR1 and CDR2 are SGHDT and YYEEEE. The CDR3 loop is CASSADYRSLQGYTF. CDR3 DNA (partial): TGTGCCAGCAGCGCAGACTATCGATCCTTGCAAGGC.

Note on this clone: Read data end 3 residues before the CDR3 end; the end is taken from the germline J gene. The V call is TRBV19, the J call TRBJ1-2; D call uncertain. This CDR3 spans 15 amino acids. Germline loops: CDR1 LNHDA, CDR2 SQIVND (reference sequence). CDR3 residues: CASSIALARYNDYTF. CDR3 DNA (partial): TGTGCCAGTAGTATAGCTCTAGCTCGCTACAATGAC.

CDR3 DNA (partial): TGCAGTGCCGAGCCGGCGGGAGGGAACACCGGGGAG. Protein sequence: CSAEPAGGNTGE. The complete CDR3 protein is CSAEPAGGNTGELFF. The chain has TRBV20-1 and TRBJ2-2; 8 nucleotides agree with TRBD2. Read data end 3 residues before the CDR3 end; the end is taken from the germline J gene. The germline CDR1 and CDR2 sequences are DFQATT and SNEGSKA (reference sequence). The junction had 7 bases not matched to a gene; V was cut back by 6 bases and J by 1 base. The CDR3 contains 15 residues.

As for this clone: The read comes to an end 3 residues before the CDR3 does, leaving the germline J gene to fill in the end. J is TRBJ2-3 and V is TRBV7-6; D ambiguous. The germline gives CDR1 SGHVS, CDR2 FNYEAQ. The CDR3 length is 16 residues. CDR3 sequence: CASSLAPPPLQETQYF. The part of the CDR3 DNA that was read is TGTGCCAGCAGCTTAGCTCCCCCCCCACTCCAAGAGACG. The whole variable domain, filled in from reference TRBV7-6 and TRBJ2-3, reads GAGVSQSPRYKVTKRGQDVALRCDPISGHVSLYWYRQALGQGPEFLTYFNYEAQQDKSGLPNDRFSAERPEGSISTLTIQRTEQRDSAMYRCASSLAPPPLQETQYFGPGTRLTVL.

A remark on this clone: The read comes to an end 3 residues before the CDR3 does, leaving the germline J gene to fill in the end. The chain has TRBV20-1 and TRBJ2-5; 8 nucleotides align to TRBD2. Germline trimming cut 6 bases from V and 0 bases from J; bases unmatched to any gene: 9. Germline V CDR1 and CDR2: DFQATT, SNEGSKA (reference sequence). CDR3 length: 15 amino acids. CDR3: CSAPPSGRDQETQYF. CDR3 DNA (partial): TGCAGTGCCCCACCTAGCGGGCGAGACCAAGAGACC.

Comments on this clone: The CDR3 end lies 3 residues beyond the end of the read and is filled in from the germline J gene. The chain links TRBV20-1 to TRBJ2-5; a possible D gene is TRBD1 (6 bases). With 1 base removed from V and 5 bases from J, the gap between germline ends came to 20 bases. CDR1 DFQATT and CDR2 SNEGSKA come from the germline V gene (reference sequence). This CDR3 spans 16 amino acids. This chain's CDR3 is CSARGGRRGGRETQYF. CDR3 DNA (partial): TGCAGTGCTAGAGGCGGACGGCGAGGGGGTCGCGAGACC.

Concerning this clone itself: Its ends do not fully match the called genes, so a read error is possible. The CDR3 extends 3 residues past the end of the read, so its final part is completed from the germline J gene. The V call is TRBV4-2, the J call TRBJ1-2; 10 nucleotides line up with TRBD1. The germline V gene has CDR1 LGHNA and CDR2 YNFKEQ. The CDR3 is 18 amino acids. The CDR3 bases that were read are TGCGCCAGCAGCCCTTCCCCGGGACAGGGGTTCTTTAACTATGGC. Residues: CASSPSPGQGFFNYG. The complete CDR3 reads CASSPSPGQGFFNYGYTF.

The covered CDR3 bases are TGTGCCAGCAGTCAGGTGACAGGCGAAAAG. Translated: CASSQVTGEK. The full CDR3 is CASSQVTGEKLFF. The chain combines TRBV7-9 with TRBJ2-2; D perhaps matches TRBD1 (6 bases). The read halts 3 residues ahead of the CDR3 end, with the missing end drawn from the germline J gene. Germline V gives CDR1 SEHNR, CDR2 FQNEAQ (reference sequence). The length of the CDR3 is 13 residues.

On this clone: The CDR3 goes on 3 residues after the read ends, and that part is filled in from the germline J gene. This rearrangement joins TRBV28 to TRBJ1-2; maybe TRBD1 (6 bases). The V and J ends lost 5 bases and 4 bases respectively, with 11 bases between them. The CDR3 contains 13 residues. Germline values: CDR1 MDHEN, CDR2 SYDVKM. The CDR3 protein is CASSPTGTYGYTF. CDR3 DNA, as far as it was read: TGTGCCAGCAGTCCTACAGGGACCTATGGC.

The part of the CDR3 DNA that was read is TGTGCCAGCAGCTTGGGGAGCGGGAGTATAAACGAG. Protein sequence: CASSLGSGSINE. In full, the CDR3 is CASSLGSGSINEQYF. This sequence joins TRBV5-6 and TRBJ2-7; 8 bases align to TRBD2. Read sequence stops 3 residues before the CDR3 end, and the germline J gene provides the missing end. The V gene end was trimmed by 0 bases and the J gene end by 5 bases; junction bases not matched to a gene: 7. Germline V gene lookup returns CDR1 SGHDT and CDR2 YYEEEE. The CDR3 contains 15 residues. The whole variable domain, remainder taken from reference TRBV5-6 and TRBJ2-7, is DAGVTQSPTHLIKTRGQQVTLRCSPKSGHDTVSWYQQALGQGPQFIFQYYEEEERQRGNFPDRFSGHQFPNYSSELNVNALLLGDSALYLCASSLGSGSINEQYFGPGTRLTVT.